Shown below are 21 T cell receptor beta chains from a single sample sequenced in a study of vaccination and CD4 T cells after COVID-19. Sequencing of cultured CD4+ T cell DNA used the Oncomine TCR Beta short-read assay. MiXCR was run by TCRdb on the PCR reads, yielding one entry per CDR3 protein. This sample carries about 7,200 distinct CDR3 sequences, under 55% of them seen once, and the ten largest clones take approximately 13%. These receptors are not linked to any known antigen. Treatment of the sample: approximately 9-day PBMC culture with coronavirus spike peptide pools or control peptides (ViraFEST assay). One should note that the unexposed donor's CD4+ T cells were collected before the COVID-19 pandemic (2011-2018). Sequencing input: CD4+ T cells from blood, cultured in vitro. The receptors were sampled from a human donor in good health.

A few counts support this clonotype. This chain joins TRBV19 and TRBJ1-5, with D unclear. The CDR3 is 14 residues long. CDR1 and CDR2 from the germline V gene are LNHDA and SQIVND (reference sequence). V lost 0 bases, J lost 4 bases, and 7 bases lay in between. CDR3 sequence (DNA): TGTGCCAGTAGTATAGAACAGACTAATCAGCCCCAGCATTTT. This encodes CASSIEQTNQPQHF.

The chain is built from TRBV23-1 and TRBJ2-7; D unresolved. TRBV23-1 is an ORF, and what it does is uncertain. The CDR3 is 13 residues long. With 0 bases removed from V and 6 bases from J, the gap between germline ends came to 9 bases. CDR3 DNA sequence: TGCGCCAGCAGTCAATCTCGGGTGCGCGAGCAGTACTTC. Translating it yields CASSQSRVREQYF.

This clonotype has more than one count but fewer than ten. The chain is built from TRBV27 and TRBJ1-5; no reliable D call. The ends were cut back, 5 bases at V and 3 bases at J, with 11 bases in the middle. CDR1 is MNHEY and CDR2 is SMNVEV in the germline V gene (reference sequence). CDR3 size: 14 residues. The CDR3 spells CASSPERDNQPQHF. The DNA for the CDR3 is TGTGCCAGCAGTCCAGAACGGGACAATCAGCCCCAGCATTTT.

This chain connects TRBV4-1 to TRBJ1-5, with D unclear. The CDR3 runs to 13 residues. Between the trimmed V and J ends, which lost 0 bases and 9 bases, there was a span of 9 bases. The germline CDR1 and CDR2 sequences are MGHRA and YSYEKL. CDR3 in DNA: TGCGCCAGCAGCCAAGAAACTGGTCTGCCCCAGCATTTT. Amino acid sequence: CASSQETGLPQHF.

This rearrangement joins TRBV19 to TRBJ1-1, with TRBD1 identical over 7 bases. The V gene end was trimmed by 4 bases and the J gene end by 4 bases; junction bases not matched to a gene: 3. This CDR3 spans 13 amino acids. Germline V gene sequence: CDR1 LNHDA, CDR2 SQIVND (reference sequence). CDR3 nucleotides: TGTGCCAGTAGTAACAGGGGTCCCACTGAAGCTTTCTTT. Amino acid sequence: CASSNRGPTEAFF.

This chain links TRBV6-1 with TRBJ1-5; a possible D gene is TRBD1 (5 bases). The CDR3 is 14 residues long. Germline CDR1 and CDR2: MNHNS and SASEGT. Trimming took off 7 bases at V and 5 bases at J, with 15 bases between the two ends. CDR3 sequence: CASTPGGSDQPQHF. The CDR3 nucleotides are TGTGCCAGCACCCCGGGGGGGTCGGATCAGCCCCAGCATTTT.

The chain combines TRBV6-5 with TRBJ2-5, with TRBD2 as a possible D gene (5 bases). This CDR3 is 12 amino acids long. Germline CDR1 reads MNHEY; CDR2 reads SVGAGI. V was shortened by 2 bases and J by 5 bases, with 6 bases between the two germline ends. The CDR3 spells CASSYGGETQYF. The CDR3, as DNA: TGTGCCAGCAGTTACGGCGGGGAGACCCAGTACTTC.

This chain links TRBV30 with TRBJ2-3; D gene uncertain. This CDR3 comprises 13 residues. The V gene lost 1 base and the J gene lost 0 bases, with 5 bases spanning the gap. Germline assignment: CDR1 GTSNPN and CDR2 SVGIG (reference sequence). Here the CDR3 reads CAWSGWSTDTQYF. CDR3 DNA sequence: TGTGCCTGGAGTGGCTGGAGCACAGATACGCAGTATTTT.

V is TRBV2 and J is TRBJ1-6, with D uncertain. The V gene lost 8 bases and the J gene lost 0 bases, with 5 bases spanning the gap. Germline-derived CDR1 and CDR2 are SNHLY and FYNNEI. This CDR3 has 13 residues. The CDR3 coding sequence is TGTGCCAGCCAGGTCTCCTATAATTCACCCCTCCACTTT. This codes for CASQVSYNSPLHF.

A few counts support this clonotype. This sequence joins TRBV6-2 or TRBV6-3 and TRBJ2-3; TRBD1 matches 7 bases. Germline V CDR1 and CDR2: MNHEY, SVGEGT. With 7 bases clipped from V and 1 base from J, the junction kept 5 bases outside the gene matches. CDR3 length equals 14 residues. CDR3 loop: CASNSQGGTDTQYF. The CDR3 DNA follows: TGTGCCAGCAATTCCCAGGGGGGCACAGATACGCAGTATTTT.

V is TRBV9 and J is TRBJ2-3; D is uncertain. The CDR3 covers 15 residues. CDR1 is SGDLS, CDR2 YYNGEE, per germline. Trimming left V 3 bases short and J 1 base short, with 12 bases between. CDR3 loop: CASSALGLRTDTQYF. The CDR3 coding sequence is TGTGCCAGCAGCGCCCTGGGGTTACGCACAGATACGCAGTATTTT.

This clonotype turned up a few times. The chain employs TRBV6-5 and TRBJ1-3; a possible D gene is TRBD1 (5 bases). The germline V gene encodes CDR1 MNHEY and CDR2 SVGAGI. V lost 2 bases and J lost 11, with 10 bases in between. This CDR3 has 12 residues. CDR3 protein: CASSYRGEAIYF. CDR3 nucleotide sequence: TGTGCCAGCAGTTACAGGGGAGAAGCCATATATTTT.

The chain uses TRBV20-1 and TRBJ2-5, with 11 bases identical to TRBD2. Unmatched junction bases numbered 4, after V lost 6 bases and J lost 7 bases. Per germline, CDR1 DFQATT and CDR2 SNEGSKA (reference sequence). The length of the CDR3 is 12 residues. The CDR3 DNA is TGCAGTGCCGTAGGACTAGCGGGGACCCAGTACTTC. It specifies CSAVGLAGTQYF.

This chain uses TRBV5-8 with TRBJ1-1; TRBD1 matches 7 bases. Trimming took 0 bases from V and 6 from J; bases not matched to a gene: 11. The CDR3 runs 16 residues. Per germline, CDR1 SGHTS and CDR2 YDEGEE. CDR3 coding DNA: TGTGCCAGCAGCTTGGCCAGACAGGGAAGGATCGCTGAAGCTTTCTTT. Amino acid sequence: CASSLARQGRIAEAFF.

The V gene is TRBV5-1, the J gene TRBJ2-1, with 8 bases lining up with TRBD2. The germline V gene encodes CDR1 SGHRS and CDR2 YFSETQ. The CDR3 covers 15 residues. J was trimmed by 8 bases and V by 7 bases; bases with no gene match: 14. The CDR3 protein is CASSSGTRRQDEQFF. The CDR3 DNA reads TGCGCCAGCTCCTCCGGGACTAGGCGACAGGATGAGCAGTTCTTC.

The J gene is TRBJ2-5, the V gene TRBV20-1; 8 nucleotides agree with TRBD2. CDR3 size: 13 residues. The V and J ends lost 3 bases and 5 bases, in that order; junction bases with no gene match: 5. Germline-derived CDR1 and CDR2 are DFQATT and SNEGSKA (reference sequence). In DNA form, the CDR3 reads TGCAGTGCTAGCGGGGGGGCGGTGGAGACCCAGTACTTC. It specifies CSASGGAVETQYF.

This rearrangement joins TRBV7-3 to TRBJ2-2; the match to TRBD2 covers 9 bases. Germline V gene sequence: CDR1 SGHTA, CDR2 FQGTGA. Losses at the gene ends were 5 bases for V and 4 bases for J; bases not matched to a gene: 11. CDR3 length equals 17 residues. CDR3 DNA: TGTGCCAGCAGCCTTCCGAGCGGGGGGCAGGTCACCGGGGAGCTGTTTTTT. This gives the protein CASSLPSGGQVTGELFF.

This clonotype was detected only a few times. This chain links TRBV7-6 with TRBJ2-5; D is perhaps TRBD1 (5 bases). CDR1 is SGHVS, CDR2 FNYEAQ, per germline. Trimming stripped 5 bases from V and 7 bases from J, with 17 bases between. The CDR3 has 14 amino acids. The CDR3, as DNA: TGTGCCAGCAGCGAAGACAGAGCCCCTGCGACCCAGTACTTC. Amino acids: CASSEDRAPATQYF.

This clonotype turned up a few times. The gene calls are TRBV7-3 and TRBJ1-1; 9 nucleotides align to TRBD1. Germline V CDR1 and CDR2: SGHTA, FQGTGA. Losses at the gene ends were 5 bases for V and 5 bases for J; bases not matched to a gene: 9. This CDR3 is built from 15 residues. The CDR3 is CASSLRTGERTEAFF. The CDR3 DNA is TGTGCCAGCAGCCTTCGGACAGGGGAGAGGACTGAAGCTTTCTTT.

CDR3 region: CASSLAWGQQYGYTF. The CDR3 nucleotides are TGTGCCAGCAGTTTAGCGTGGGGGCAGCAGTATGGCTACACCTTC. This chain joins TRBV27 and TRBJ1-2; TRBD1 might be the D (6 bases). Trimming took 2 bases from V and 5 from J, leaving 15 bases between them. This CDR3 spans 15 amino acids. Per the germline V gene, CDR1 is MNHEY and CDR2 is SMNVEV (reference sequence).

The CDR3 DNA reads TGTGCCAGCATTCAGAACTCTGGAAACACCATATATTTT. Its translation is CASIQNSGNTIYF. The chain carries TRBV12-3 or TRBV12-4 and TRBJ1-3; D call uncertain. Trimming pared 7 bases from V and 0 bases from J, leaving 7 bases between. This CDR3 is 13 amino acids long.